This TCR beta chain was sequenced in a study of beta chain features in type 1 diabetes. General study findings and limits: Among patients with Type 1 diabetes, TCRB CDR3s were moderately but significantly shorter in every one of the four CD4+ subsets. In comparison with healthy donors, patients had naive, central memory and Treg TCRB repertoires that appeared more similar. Type 1 diabetes patients had fewer VDJ junction insertions and more deletions.

Naive, central memory, regulatory and stem cell-like memory cells within the CD4+ compartment were sorted using CD45RO/CCR7/CD25/CD127/CD95/CD27. Expressed TCRB transcripts were sequenced, since all the RNA that had been isolated was reverse transcribed. Average reads for naive, central memory and regulatory T cell samples were about 4 million. Some clones are missing from TCRdb's copy, which holds only in-frame ones; the method was immunoSEQ multiplex PCR. The sample lists about 370,000 clones; around 9.6% were seen once. Notes on this clone: Its matching antigen is unknown.

This CDR3 region has 14 residues. Looked up from germline, CDR1 is SGHRS and CDR2 is YFSETQ. Trimming pared 3 bases from V and 6 bases from J, leaving 13 bases between. This chain joins TRBV5-1 and TRBJ2-1; no clear D. This clonotype was obtained from a man aged 25-45 years with type 1 diabetes. Specimen: central memory CD4+ T cells from blood. CDR3 sequence reads: CASSSLLPGNEQFF. In DNA form, the CDR3 reads TGCGCCAGCAGCTCGCTCCTGCCCGGCAATGAGCAGTTCTTC.